This T cell receptor beta chain was identified in a study of T cell clonality in common variable immunodeficiency. The protocol was immunoSEQ multiplex PCR, while the TCRdb copy is restricted to in-frame clones and leaves out a portion. This sample has about 23,000 clones, each found more than once. Study observations and caveats: Fewer deletions and N-nucleotide insertions were reportedly seen in common variable immunodeficiency TCR beta sequences.

This clone was seen a handful of times. The target antigen is unknown. From the germline J gene comes the end of the CDR3, since the read stops 3 residues before it. Patients and controls were mostly of Caucasian heritage. No CVID subject was ill or on immunomodulatory drugs when sampled. Trimming pared 1 base from V and 4 bases from J, leaving 14 bases between. The CDR3 consists of 16 residues. Per germline, CDR1 SGHVS and CDR2 FNYEAQ. The J gene is TRBJ1-5, the V gene TRBV7-6, with a possible D match to TRBD1 (5 bases). The source is a human donor with common variable immunodeficiency. The sample consisted of peripheral blood mononuclear cells. CDR3 DNA, as far as it was read: TGTGCCAGCAGCTTAGGAGCAGGGCATGGTAATCAGCCC. Encoded protein: CASSLGAGHGNQP. The whole CDR3 reads CASSLGAGHGNQPQHF.